What follows are 9 T cell receptor beta chains derived from one specimen sequenced in a study of blood T cell repertoires in COVID-19. Clones were sequenced by immunoSEQ multiplex PCR, and TCRdb holds only the in-frame ones, with some missing. Of 150,000 or so clones in the sample, more than 75% are singletons; the top ten hold approximately 1.2%. Specimen: PBMCs or T cells enriched from blood (not recorded which). The receptors were sampled from a woman aged 25 to 39 with acute COVID-19.

The rearrangement links TRBV7-3 to TRBJ2-2, with D perhaps TRBD1 (6 bases). V lost 6 bases and J lost 1, with 15 bases in between. The length of the CDR3 is 16 residues. The germline CDR1 and CDR2 sequences are SGHTA and FQGTGA. Written as DNA, the CDR3 is TGTGCCAGCAGTAAATACAGGGTGGAGAACACCGGGGAGCTGTTTTTT. Translated, it gives CASSKYRVENTGELFF.

The V and J genes are TRBV28 and TRBJ2-3; TRBD2 matches at 10 bases. The J segment lost 4 bases and the V segment lost 6 bases, leaving 13 bases of the junction unmatched. Per germline, CDR1 MDHEN and CDR2 SYDVKM. This CDR3 comprises 17 residues. In DNA form, the CDR3 reads TGTGCCAGCAGCCTAGCGGGAGTCTTGAGTGGTGCAGATACGCAGTATTTT. This sequence encodes CASSLAGVLSGADTQYF.

The chain has TRBV4-2 and TRBJ1-2; 11 bases are shared with TRBD1. The V gene's germline CDR1 is LGHNA and CDR2 YNFKEQ. The ends lost 2 bases at V and 6 bases at J; junction bases unmatched: 5. This CDR3 has 15 amino acids. The chain's CDR3 is CASSQTGTGGNGYTF. The CDR3 DNA reads as TGTGCCAGCAGCCAAACCGGGACAGGGGGTAATGGCTACACCTTC.

V gene TRBV28 combines with J gene TRBJ1-1, with D possibly TRBD1 on 6 matching bases. The length of the CDR3 is 17 residues. V was cut by 3 bases and J by 6 bases, with 23 bases left in between. The germline gives CDR1 MDHEN, CDR2 SYDVKM. This CDR3 reads CASSFLSGLIHRAEAFF. The CDR3 bases are TGTGCCAGCAGTTTTTTATCTGGACTCATCCACAGGGCTGAAGCTTTCTTT.

This clone was recorded once. This chain uses TRBV6-9 with TRBJ2-4; D might be TRBD1 (6 bases). Germline lookup yields CDR1 MNHGY and CDR2 SVAAGI. This CDR3 region has 15 residues. Trimming took off 7 bases at V and 0 bases at J, with 13 bases between the two ends. The CDR3 spells CASTPDRLAKNIQYF. The CDR3 nucleotides read TGTGCCAGCACCCCCGACAGGCTAGCCAAAAACATTCAGTACTTC.

The rearrangement joins TRBV4-3 to TRBJ2-7; 11 positions match TRBD2. The trim removed 0 bases at V and 3 bases at J, leaving 4 bases unmatched. CDR3 length: 16 amino acids. Germline CDR1 LGHNA, CDR2 YSLEER. The CDR3 loop is CASSQDFSGRGYEQYF. CDR3 DNA sequence: TGCGCCAGCAGCCAAGATTTTAGCGGGAGGGGCTACGAGCAGTACTTC.

This chain joins TRBV5-6 and TRBJ1-1; D may be TRBD1 (6 bases). Germline V CDR1 and CDR2: SGHDT, YYEEEE. CDR3 length: 14 residues. Trimming stripped 2 bases from V and 0 bases from J, with 8 bases between. The CDR3: CASSFGQMNTEAFF. DNA for the CDR3: TGTGCCAGCAGCTTCGGACAGATGAACACTGAAGCTTTCTTT. The full variable domain, with the rest looked up from reference TRBV5-6 and TRBJ1-1, is DAGVTQSPTHLIKTRGQQVTLRCSPKSGHDTVSWYQQALGQGPQFIFQYYEEEERQRGNFPDRFSGHQFPNYSSELNVNALLLGDSALYLCASSFGQMNTEAFFGQGTRLTVV.

This clone appeared once. The chain is built from TRBV18 and TRBJ1-4; D possibly corresponds to TRBD1 (5 bases). Germline assignment: CDR1 KGHSH and CDR2 LQKENI. The length of the CDR3 is 15 residues. V was trimmed by 3 bases and J by 0 bases, leaving 8 bases between them. The CDR3 nucleotides read TGTGCCAGCTCACCGACAGCGACAACTAATGAAAAACTGTTTTTT. Its translation: CASSPTATTNEKLFF.

CDR3 DNA sequence: TGCTGCCGGGAACCCTCTGGAAACACCATATATTTT. Translating gives CCREPSGNTIYF. V is TRBV29-1 and J is TRBJ1-3; D unresolved. Germline values: CDR1 SQVTM, CDR2 ANQGSEA. CDR3 length equals 12 residues.